The T cell receptor beta chain described here comes from a study of neoadjuvant anti-PD-1 for oral cavity cancer. The time point is: after neoadjuvant nivolumab, at surgical resection. Patients had newly diagnosed, untreated stage II-IVA oral cavity squamous cell carcinoma. There are 16 residues in the CDR3. Per germline, CDR1 SGHVS and CDR2 FNYEAQ. V lost 5 bases to trimming and J lost 6 bases; unmatched junction nucleotides: 15. Study observations and caveats: With a few patients per group, TCR findings need larger cohorts.

Data came from immunoSEQ multiplex PCR; TCRdb stores just in-frame clones and leaves some out. This sample has over 7,000 clones, with around 69% found just once. This clone was detected only once. What it binds is not known. This chain uses TRBV7-6 with TRBJ2-7; 8 positions match TRBD1. This receptor was obtained from a person aged 35 to 85 with oral cavity squamous cell carcinoma. The sequencing here drew on PBMCs, taken after nivolumab (anti-PD-1) treatment. CDR3 sequence: CASSLSNRGELGEQYF. CDR3 in DNA: TGTGCCAGCAGCCTGTCCAACAGGGGGGAACTGGGCGAGCAGTACTTC.